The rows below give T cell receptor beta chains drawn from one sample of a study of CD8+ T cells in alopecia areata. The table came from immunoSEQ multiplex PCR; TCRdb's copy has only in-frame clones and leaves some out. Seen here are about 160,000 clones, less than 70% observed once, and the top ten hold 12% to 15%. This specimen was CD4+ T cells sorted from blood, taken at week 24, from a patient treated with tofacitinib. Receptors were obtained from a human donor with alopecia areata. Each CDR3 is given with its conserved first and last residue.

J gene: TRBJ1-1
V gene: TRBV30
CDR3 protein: CAWRGQGVGTEAFF

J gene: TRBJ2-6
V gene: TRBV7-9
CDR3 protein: CASSLRGGANVLTF

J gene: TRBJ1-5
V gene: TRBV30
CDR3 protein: CAWSPQGNQPQHF

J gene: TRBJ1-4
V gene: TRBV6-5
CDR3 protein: CASSTRREKLFF

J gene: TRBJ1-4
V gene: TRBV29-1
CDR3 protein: CSVDRGGGGEKLFF

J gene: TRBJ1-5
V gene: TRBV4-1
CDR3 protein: CASSSQKDMRPQHF

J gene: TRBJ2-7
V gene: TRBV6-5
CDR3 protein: CASSSTGSYEQYF

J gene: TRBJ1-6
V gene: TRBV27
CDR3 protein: CASSERTGFNSPLHF

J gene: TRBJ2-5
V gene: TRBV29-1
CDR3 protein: CSVTGDRETQYF

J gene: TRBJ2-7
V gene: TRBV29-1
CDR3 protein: CSAGQGLTYEQYF

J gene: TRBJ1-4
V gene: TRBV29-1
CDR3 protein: CSVGATAGGANEKLFF

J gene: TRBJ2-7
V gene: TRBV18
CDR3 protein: CASSQDTGLYEQYF

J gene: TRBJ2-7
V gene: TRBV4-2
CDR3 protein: CASSQWDRAAGEQYF

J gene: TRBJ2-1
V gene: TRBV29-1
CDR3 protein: CSAQGGYNEQFF

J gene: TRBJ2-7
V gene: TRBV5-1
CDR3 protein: CASSSIGLAGSYEQYF

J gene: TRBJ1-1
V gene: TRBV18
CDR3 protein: CASSPGTGTEAFF

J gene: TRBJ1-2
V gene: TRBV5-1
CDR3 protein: CASSLAAGGLSGYTF

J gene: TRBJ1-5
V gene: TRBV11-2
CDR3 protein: CASSLDNWGQPQHF

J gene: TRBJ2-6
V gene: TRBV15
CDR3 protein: CATSKYPASSRGANVLTF

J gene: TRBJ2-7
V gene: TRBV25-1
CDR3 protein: CASSALGTDLSSYEQYF

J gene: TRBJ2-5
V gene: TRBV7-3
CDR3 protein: CASSFPGETQYF

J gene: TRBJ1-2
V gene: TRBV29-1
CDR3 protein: CSVEAQLNYGYTF

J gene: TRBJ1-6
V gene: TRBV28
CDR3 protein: CASRLRTADVSPLHF

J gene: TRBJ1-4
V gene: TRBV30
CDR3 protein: CAWTKNSGQTYEKLFF

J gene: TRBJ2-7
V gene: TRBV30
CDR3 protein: CAWDLGQRRSYEQYF

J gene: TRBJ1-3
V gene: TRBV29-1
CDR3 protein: CSARTGSGNTIYF

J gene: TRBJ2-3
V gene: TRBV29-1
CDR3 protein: CSVVTSGGATDTQYF

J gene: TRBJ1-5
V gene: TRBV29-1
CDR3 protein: CSVVESNQPQHF

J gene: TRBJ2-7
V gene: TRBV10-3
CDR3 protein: CAIGIPGLTSYEQYF

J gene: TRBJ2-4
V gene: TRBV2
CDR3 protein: CASKLRTGTNKNIQYF

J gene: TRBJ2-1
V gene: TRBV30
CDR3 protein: CAWRETLKGQFF

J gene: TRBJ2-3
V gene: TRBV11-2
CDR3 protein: CASSLVGGRTDTQYF

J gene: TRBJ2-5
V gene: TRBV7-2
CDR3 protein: CASSWGRLAETQYF

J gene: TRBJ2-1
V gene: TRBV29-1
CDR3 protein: CSAEPRASVDEQFF

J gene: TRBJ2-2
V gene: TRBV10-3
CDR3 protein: CAISESSHTGELFF

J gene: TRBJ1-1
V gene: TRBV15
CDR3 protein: CATSRDLGAYGGAFF

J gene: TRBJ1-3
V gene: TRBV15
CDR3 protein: CAIGGDAVSGNTIYF

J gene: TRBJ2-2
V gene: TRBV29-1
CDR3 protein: CSVQLYRTTGELFF

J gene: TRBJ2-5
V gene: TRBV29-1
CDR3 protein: CSGERKETQYF

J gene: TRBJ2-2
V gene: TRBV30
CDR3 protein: CAWNPGQNTGELFF

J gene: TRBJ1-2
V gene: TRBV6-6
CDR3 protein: CASRDGTGNGYTF